This T cell receptor beta chain comes out of a study of persistence of HIV-infected CD4 T cells. Study observations and caveats: Compared with CD3/CD28-stimulated cells, CMV- and Gag-responding cells showed lower TCRbeta richness.

The immunoSEQ assay was version 4, run in survey mode. Each sample used up to about 1 ug genomic DNA diluted to 10 ng/uL. The data were produced by immunoSEQ multiplex PCR, yet TCRdb's version contains in-frame clones alone and is incomplete. In the table there are 45,000 or so clones, 70% to 90% of which are singletons. This nonspecific control used anti-CD3/anti-CD28 bead stimulation of CD4+ T cells. Sorting selected CD4+ T cells upregulating both CD40 ligand and CD69. CD4+ T cell counts exceeded 400 cells/uL; CMV serology was positive. Anti-CD28/CD49d costimulation, CD40-blocking antibody and enfuvirtide were given to CD8-depleted PBMCs for 15 to 20 hours. Comments on this clone: Its antigen is currently unknown.

Per the germline V gene, CDR1 is SNHLY and CDR2 is FYNNEI. The CDR3 length is 15 residues. J was trimmed by 4 bases and V by 6 bases; bases with no gene match: 9. Sequenced here: CD4+ T cells sorted from PBMCs after approximately 18-hour stimulation, sampled from a patient who received antiretroviral therapy. The chain joins TRBV2 to TRBJ2-1, with TRBD2 matching over 7 bases. This clonotype originated in an adult woman with HIV who was CMV-seropositive. CDR3 residues: CASRSRGVFYNEQFF. CDR3 coding DNA: TGTGCCAGCAGATCCCGGGGGGTTTTTTACAATGAGCAGTTCTTC.